The 16 T cell receptor beta chains listed next were all sequenced from one sample in a study of patients and donors after allogeneic stem cell transplantation. MiXCR was run by TCRdb on the RT-PCR reads, yielding one entry per CDR3 protein. The data contain some 880,000 distinct CDR3 sequences, under 20% of them singletons. Input material: blood, either unsorted or a sorted T cell fraction (not recorded which). The receptor source for this set is a human donor who was either an allogeneic HSCT recipient or a stem cell or donor lymphocyte infusion donor (not recorded which). It is not recorded whose cells these are; they may come from a transplant donor.

A few counts support this clonotype. The chain links TRBV20-1 to TRBJ2-7; the D call may be TRBD1 or TRBD2 (5 bases each). Trimming removed 6 bases from V and 0 bases from J, with 12 bases in between. The CDR3 consists of 13 residues. Germline loops: CDR1 DFQATT, CDR2 SNEGSKA (reference sequence). CDR3 protein: CSAEGLGSYEQYF. The CDR3 DNA sequence: TGCAGTGCCGAGGGGTTGGGCTCCTACGAGCAGTACTTC.

V usage is TRBV20-1 and J usage is TRBJ2-7; TRBD2 matches at 10 bases. Trimming removed 0 bases from V and 5 bases from J; junction bases left unmatched: 7. The CDR3 is 15 amino acids. Germline-derived CDR1 and CDR2 are DFQATT and SNEGSKA (reference sequence). CDR3 in DNA: TGCAGTGCTAGAGATGTAGCGGGGGGTATAGACGAGCAGTACTTC. It is translated as CSARDVAGGIDEQYF.

This chain connects TRBV7-3 to TRBJ2-6; 7 bases are shared with TRBD1. CDR3 size: 18 residues. Germline lookup yields CDR1 SGHTA and CDR2 FQGTGA. The V and J ends lost 2 bases and 0 bases, in that order; junction bases with no gene match: 7. The CDR3 DNA sequence: TGTGCCAGCAGCTTATTTCGGCCAGGGGGCTCTGGGGCCAACGTCCTGACTTTC. This gives the protein CASSLFRPGGSGANVLTF. The variable domain in full, with the rest retrieved from reference TRBV7-3 and TRBJ2-6, is GAGVSQTPSNKVTEKGKYVELRCDPISGHTALYWYRQSLGQGPEFLIYFQGTGAADDSGLPNDRFFAVRPEGSVSTLKIQRTERGDSAVYLCASSLFRPGGSGANVLTFGAGSRLTVL.

This clonotype was observed a few times. The V call is TRBV7-3, the J call TRBJ2-1, with TRBD2 identical over 8 bases. Germline V gene sequence: CDR1 SGHTA, CDR2 FQGTGA. The V segment lost 2 bases and the J segment 1 base; nucleotides outside the gene matches: 7. The CDR3 runs 17 residues. CDR3 amino acids: CASSLSVAGPSYNEQFF. DNA for the CDR3: TGTGCCAGCAGCTTATCCGTAGCGGGGCCTTCCTACAATGAGCAGTTCTTC.

This clonotype was observed a handful of times. This chain links TRBV28 with TRBJ1-5; unclear D gene. CDR1 and CDR2 from the germline V gene are MDHEN and SYDVKM. CDR3 length equals 13 residues. Deletions cut 6 bases from V and 7 bases from J, with 13 bases between. CDR3 sequence (DNA): TGTGCCAGCAGCCAACCTCAGGCCCAGCCCCAGCATTTT. Residues: CASSQPQAQPQHF.

This clonotype was found a few times. Here the CDR3 DNA reads TGTGCCAGCAGCTCTCATCGGGGACAGGGGGCTGCGAACACCGGGGAGCTGTTTTTT. It specifies CASSSHRGQGAANTGELFF. This chain connects TRBV6-1 to TRBJ2-2; 12 nucleotides agree with TRBD1. This CDR3 contains 19 residues. The V segment lost 6 bases and the J segment 0 bases; nucleotides outside the gene matches: 11. Germline CDR1 is MNHNS and CDR2 is SASEGT.

CDR3 protein: CASSLRSATEAFF. CDR3 coding DNA: TGCGCCAGCAGCTTGCGATCAGCCACTGAAGCTTTCTTT. This chain joins TRBV5-1 and TRBJ1-1; D is unresolved. The CDR3 is 13 amino acids. Trimming pared 1 base from V and 4 bases from J, leaving 8 bases between. Looked up from germline, CDR1 is SGHRS and CDR2 is YFSETQ. Full variable domain (remainder filled in from reference TRBV5-1 and TRBJ1-1): KAGVTQTPRYLIKTRGQQVTLSCSPISGHRSVSWYQQTPGQGLQFLFEYFSETQRNKGNFPGRFSGRQFSNSRSEMNVSTLELGDSALYLCASSLRSATEAFFGQGTRLTVV.

This clonotype was detected only a few times. The rearrangement links TRBV9 to TRBJ1-2, with D unclear. CDR3 length: 14 residues. The V and J ends lost 0 bases and 3 bases respectively, with 9 bases between them. Germline V lookup: CDR1 SGDLS, CDR2 YYNGEE. As DNA, the CDR3 is TGTGCCAGCAGCGTAGGACCATCCTACTATGGCTACACCTTC. Protein sequence: CASSVGPSYYGYTF.

This rearrangement joins TRBV2 to TRBJ2-2; D tentatively reads TRBD1 or TRBD2 (5 bases each). V was shortened by 8 bases and J by 4 bases, with 14 bases between the two germline ends. This CDR3 contains 14 residues. CDR1 and CDR2 from the germline V gene are SNHLY and FYNNEI. CDR3 sequence: CASLGERGTGELFF. The CDR3 bases are TGTGCCAGCCTGGGGGAGAGGGGCACCGGGGAGCTGTTTTTT.

The chain links TRBV7-2 to TRBJ1-6; D is unclear. Trimming left V 5 bases short and J 7 bases short, with 3 bases between. CDR3 length: 11 amino acids. Germline-derived CDR1 and CDR2 are SGHTA and FQGNSA. CDR3 residues: CASSENSPLHF. In DNA, the CDR3 is TGTGCCAGCAGCGAGAATTCACCCCTCCACTTT.

This clonotype was observed a few times. CDR3 in DNA: TGTGCCAGGGGACAGGGTTCTGAAGCTTTCTTT. Translated, it gives CARGQGSEAFF. The rearrangement uses TRBV7-9 and TRBJ1-1, with 9 bases matching TRBD1. Germline V CDR1 and CDR2: SEHNR, FQNEAQ (reference sequence). J gave up 6 bases and V 9 bases, and 2 bases lay outside the gene matches. There are 11 residues in the CDR3.

The chain has TRBV24-1 and TRBJ1-2, with 9 nucleotides matching TRBD1. This CDR3 is built from 15 residues. Germline V gene sequence: CDR1 KGHDR, CDR2 SFDVKD. Losses at the gene ends were 3 bases for V and 5 bases for J; bases not matched to a gene: 6. CDR3 bases: TGTGCCACCAGTGATGAGGGGACAGGGCATTATGGCTACACCTTC. The encoded protein is CATSDEGTGHYGYTF.

J is TRBJ2-3 and V is TRBV6-1; 7 bases match TRBD2. CDR1 is MNHNS, CDR2 SASEGT, per germline. V trimming: 5 bases; J trimming: 0 bases; junction bases outside the gene matches: 8. This CDR3 is built from 16 residues. The chain's CDR3 is CASSRHGGNSTDTQYF. DNA of the CDR3: TGTGCCAGCAGTCGCCACGGGGGGAATAGCACAGATACGCAGTATTTT.

The chain links TRBV3-1 to TRBJ2-7, with D possibly being TRBD2 (6 bases). Germline V gene data show CDR1 as LGHDT and CDR2 as YNNKEL (reference sequence). The CDR3 runs to 14 residues. V was pared by 0 bases and J by 6 bases, with 12 bases between. The chain's CDR3 is CASSQDLGAGEQYF. The CDR3 DNA sequence: TGTGCCAGCAGCCAAGATTTGGGAGCGGGCGAGCAGTACTTC.

This clonotype was picked up a small number of times. The chain joins TRBV12-3 or TRBV12-4 to TRBJ2-3; D unclear. Trimming cost V 2 bases and J 0 bases, with 9 bases left between them. The length of the CDR3 is 15 residues. The CDR3 region has the DNA TGTGCCAGCAGTTTATTTCCGGCCAGCACAGATACGCAGTATTTT. Protein: CASSLFPASTDTQYF.

This clonotype has more than one count but fewer than ten. The rearrangement uses TRBV18 and TRBJ1-3, with D possibly TRBD1 on 6 matching bases. Trimming pared 4 bases from V and 3 bases from J, leaving 10 bases between. From germline, CDR1 is KGHSH and CDR2 LQKENI. The CDR3 is 14 amino acids. CDR3 coding DNA: TGTGCCAGCTCACTACAGGGAAATGGAAACACCATATATTTT. The encoded protein is CASSLQGNGNTIYF.